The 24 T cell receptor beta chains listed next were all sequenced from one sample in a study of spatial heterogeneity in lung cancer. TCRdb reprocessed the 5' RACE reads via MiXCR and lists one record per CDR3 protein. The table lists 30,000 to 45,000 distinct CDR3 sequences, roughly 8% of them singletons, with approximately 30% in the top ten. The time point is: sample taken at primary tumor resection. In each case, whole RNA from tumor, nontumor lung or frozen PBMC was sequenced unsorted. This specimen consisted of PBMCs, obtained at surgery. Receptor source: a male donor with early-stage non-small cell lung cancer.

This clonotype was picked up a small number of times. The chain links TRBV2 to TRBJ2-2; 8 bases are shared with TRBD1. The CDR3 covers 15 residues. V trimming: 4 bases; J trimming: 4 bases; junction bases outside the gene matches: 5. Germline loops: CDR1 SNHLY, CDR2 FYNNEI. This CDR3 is CASSADRVITGELFF. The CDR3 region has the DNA TGTGCCAGCAGTGCGGACAGGGTTATCACCGGGGAGCTGTTTTTT.

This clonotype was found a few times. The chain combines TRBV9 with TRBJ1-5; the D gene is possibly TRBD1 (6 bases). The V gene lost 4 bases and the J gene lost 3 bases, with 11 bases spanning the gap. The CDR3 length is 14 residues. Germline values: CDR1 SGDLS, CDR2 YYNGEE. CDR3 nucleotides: TGTGCCAGCAGCCGGGACAATTCCAATCAGCCCCAGCATTTT. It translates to CASSRDNSNQPQHF. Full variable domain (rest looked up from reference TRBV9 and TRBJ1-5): DSGVTQTPKHLITATGQRVTLRCSPRSGDLSVYWYQQSLDQGLQFLIQYYNGEERAKGNILERFSAQQFPDLHSELNLSSLELGDSALYFCASSRDNSNQPQHFGDGTRLSIL.

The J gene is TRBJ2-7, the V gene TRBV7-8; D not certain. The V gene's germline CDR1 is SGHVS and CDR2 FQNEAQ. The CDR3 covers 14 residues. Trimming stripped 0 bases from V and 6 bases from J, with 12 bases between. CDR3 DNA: TGTGCCAGCAGCTTAGCGTCCCCAGGCAGCGAGCAGTACGTC. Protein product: CASSLASPGSEQYV.

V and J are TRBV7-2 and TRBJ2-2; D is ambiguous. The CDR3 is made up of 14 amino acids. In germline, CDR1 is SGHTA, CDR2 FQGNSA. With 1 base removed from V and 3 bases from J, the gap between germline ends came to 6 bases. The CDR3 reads CASSLELHTGELFF. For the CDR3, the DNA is TGTGCCAGCAGCTTAGAACTACACACCGGGGAGCTGTTTTTT.

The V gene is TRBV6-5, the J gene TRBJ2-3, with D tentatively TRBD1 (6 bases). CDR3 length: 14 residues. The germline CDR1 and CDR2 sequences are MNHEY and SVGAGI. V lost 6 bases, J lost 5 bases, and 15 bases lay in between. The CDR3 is CASSLGQTKDTQYF. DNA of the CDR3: TGTGCCAGCAGCCTAGGACAGACCAAAGATACGCAGTATTTT.

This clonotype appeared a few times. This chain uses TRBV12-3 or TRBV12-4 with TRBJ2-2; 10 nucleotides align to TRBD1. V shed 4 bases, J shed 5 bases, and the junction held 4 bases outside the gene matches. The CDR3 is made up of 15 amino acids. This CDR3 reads CASSSPGQGTGELFF. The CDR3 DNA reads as TGTGCCAGCAGTTCCCCGGGACAGGGGACCGGGGAGCTGTTTTTT.

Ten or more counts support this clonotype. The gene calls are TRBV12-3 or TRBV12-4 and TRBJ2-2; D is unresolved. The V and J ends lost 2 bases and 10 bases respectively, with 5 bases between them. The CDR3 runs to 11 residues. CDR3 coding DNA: TGTGCCAGCAGTTTAAATGAGGAGCTGTTTTTT. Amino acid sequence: CASSLNEELFF.

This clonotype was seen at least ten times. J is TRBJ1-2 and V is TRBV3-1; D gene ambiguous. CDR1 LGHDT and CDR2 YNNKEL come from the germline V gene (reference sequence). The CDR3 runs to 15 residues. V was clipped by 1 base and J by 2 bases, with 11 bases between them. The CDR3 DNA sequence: TGTGCCAGCAGCCAAGGAGCCCCGAGGAACTATGGCTACACCTTC. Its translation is CASSQGAPRNYGYTF.

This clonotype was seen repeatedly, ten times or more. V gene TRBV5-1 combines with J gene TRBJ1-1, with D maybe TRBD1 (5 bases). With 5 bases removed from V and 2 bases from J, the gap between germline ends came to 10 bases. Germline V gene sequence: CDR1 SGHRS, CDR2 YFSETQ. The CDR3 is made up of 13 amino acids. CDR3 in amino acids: CASSWGDNTEAFF. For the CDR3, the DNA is TGCGCCAGCAGTTGGGGGGACAACACTGAAGCTTTCTTT.

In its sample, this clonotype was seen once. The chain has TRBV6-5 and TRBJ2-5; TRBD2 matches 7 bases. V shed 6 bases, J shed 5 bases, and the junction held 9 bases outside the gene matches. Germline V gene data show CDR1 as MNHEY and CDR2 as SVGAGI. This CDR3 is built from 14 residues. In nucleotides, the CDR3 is TGTGCCAGCAGCCTCCAGGGAGCGGGGGAGACCCAGTACTTC. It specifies CASSLQGAGETQYF.

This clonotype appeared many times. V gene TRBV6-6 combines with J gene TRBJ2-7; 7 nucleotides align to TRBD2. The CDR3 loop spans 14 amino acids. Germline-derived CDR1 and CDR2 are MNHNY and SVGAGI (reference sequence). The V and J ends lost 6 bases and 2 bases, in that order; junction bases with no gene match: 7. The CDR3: CASSLSGTPYEQYV. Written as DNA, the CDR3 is TGTGCCAGCAGCCTCAGCGGGACCCCCTACGAGCAGTACGTC.

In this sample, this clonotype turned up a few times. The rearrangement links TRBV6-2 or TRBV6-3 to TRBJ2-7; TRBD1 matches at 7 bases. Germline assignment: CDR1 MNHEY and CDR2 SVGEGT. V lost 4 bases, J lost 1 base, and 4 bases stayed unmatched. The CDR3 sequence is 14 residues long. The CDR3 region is CASSLRGQSYEQYV. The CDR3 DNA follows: TGTGCCAGCAGTTTAAGGGGGCAATCCTACGAGCAGTACGTC.

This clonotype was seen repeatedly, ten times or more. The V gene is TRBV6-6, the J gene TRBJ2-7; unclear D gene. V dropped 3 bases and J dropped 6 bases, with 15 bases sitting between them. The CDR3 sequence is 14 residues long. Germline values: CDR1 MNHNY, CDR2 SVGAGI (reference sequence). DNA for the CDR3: TGTGCCAGCAGTTATGTCTCGGCCCCGGGCGAGCAGTACGTC. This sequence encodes CASSYVSAPGEQYV.

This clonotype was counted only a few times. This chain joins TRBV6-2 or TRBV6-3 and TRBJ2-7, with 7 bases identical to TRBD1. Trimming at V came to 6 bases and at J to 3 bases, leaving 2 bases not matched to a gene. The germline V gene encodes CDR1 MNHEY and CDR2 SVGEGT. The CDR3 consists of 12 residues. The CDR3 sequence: CASSRQGYEQYV. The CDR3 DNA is TGTGCCAGCAGCCGACAGGGCTACGAGCAGTACGTC.

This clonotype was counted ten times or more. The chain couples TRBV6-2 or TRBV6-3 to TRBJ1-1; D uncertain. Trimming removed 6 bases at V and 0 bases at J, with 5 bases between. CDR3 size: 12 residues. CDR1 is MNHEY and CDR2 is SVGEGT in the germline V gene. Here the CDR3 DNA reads TGTGCCAGCAGACACCTGAACACTGAAGCTTTCTTT. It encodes CASRHLNTEAFF.

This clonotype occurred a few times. This CDR3 is CASSPRQRGLAARDTQYF. CDR3 nucleotide sequence: TGCGCCAGCAGCCCCCGACAAAGGGGACTAGCGGCCCGAGATACGCAGTATTTT. V and J are TRBV4-1 and TRBJ2-3, with 11 bases lining up with TRBD2. The V segment lost 4 bases and the J segment 5 bases; nucleotides outside the gene matches: 14. This CDR3 contains 18 residues. The V gene's germline CDR1 is MGHRA and CDR2 YSYEKL.

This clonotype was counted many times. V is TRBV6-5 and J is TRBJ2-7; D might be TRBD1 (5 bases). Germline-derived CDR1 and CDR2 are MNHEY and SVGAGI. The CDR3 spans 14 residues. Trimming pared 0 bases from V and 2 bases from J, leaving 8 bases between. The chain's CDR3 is CASSYSPGPYEQYV. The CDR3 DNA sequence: TGTGCCAGCAGTTACTCTCCAGGGCCCTACGAGCAGTACGTC.

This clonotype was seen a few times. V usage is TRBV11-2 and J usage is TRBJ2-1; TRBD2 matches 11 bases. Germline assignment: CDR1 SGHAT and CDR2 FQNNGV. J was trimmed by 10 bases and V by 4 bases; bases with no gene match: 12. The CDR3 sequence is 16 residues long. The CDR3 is CASSSISGRAEGEQFF. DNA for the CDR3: TGTGCCAGCAGCTCGATTAGCGGGAGGGCCGAAGGGGAGCAGTTCTTC.

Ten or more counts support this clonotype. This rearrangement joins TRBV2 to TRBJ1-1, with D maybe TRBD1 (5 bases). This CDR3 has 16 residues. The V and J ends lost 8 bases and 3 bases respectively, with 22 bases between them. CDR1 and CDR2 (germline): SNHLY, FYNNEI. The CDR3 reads CASRGGASISDTEAFF. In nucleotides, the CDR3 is TGTGCCAGCCGGGGAGGGGCAAGTATCTCGGACACTGAAGCTTTCTTT.

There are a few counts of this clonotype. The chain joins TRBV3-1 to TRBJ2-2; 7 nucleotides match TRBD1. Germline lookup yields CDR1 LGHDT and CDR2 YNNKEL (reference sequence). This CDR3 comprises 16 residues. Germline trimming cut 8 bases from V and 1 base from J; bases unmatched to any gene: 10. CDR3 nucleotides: TGTGCCAGCTGGGGACAGAACCGGTGGAACACCGGGGAGCTGTTTTTT. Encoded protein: CASWGQNRWNTGELFF.

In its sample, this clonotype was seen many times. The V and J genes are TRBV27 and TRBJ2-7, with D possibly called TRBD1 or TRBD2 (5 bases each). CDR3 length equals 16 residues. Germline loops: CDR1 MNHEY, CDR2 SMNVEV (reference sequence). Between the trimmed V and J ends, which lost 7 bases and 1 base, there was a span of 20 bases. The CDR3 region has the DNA TGTGCCAGCAAAAAACTTGGGACCGTAGGGTCCTACGAGCAGTACTTC. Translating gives CASKKLGTVGSYEQYF.

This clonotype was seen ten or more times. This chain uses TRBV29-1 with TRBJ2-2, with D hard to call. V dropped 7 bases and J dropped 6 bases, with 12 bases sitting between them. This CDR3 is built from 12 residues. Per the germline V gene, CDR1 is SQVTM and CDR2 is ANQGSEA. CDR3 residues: CSAEVGSGELFF. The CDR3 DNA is TGCAGCGCCGAAGTGGGATCCGGGGAGCTGTTTTTT.

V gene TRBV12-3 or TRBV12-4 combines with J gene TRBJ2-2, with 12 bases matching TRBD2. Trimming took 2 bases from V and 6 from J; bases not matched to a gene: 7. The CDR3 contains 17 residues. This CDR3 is CASSLPGLAGSPGELFF. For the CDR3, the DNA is TGTGCCAGCAGTTTACCCGGACTAGCGGGGTCTCCCGGGGAGCTGTTTTTT.

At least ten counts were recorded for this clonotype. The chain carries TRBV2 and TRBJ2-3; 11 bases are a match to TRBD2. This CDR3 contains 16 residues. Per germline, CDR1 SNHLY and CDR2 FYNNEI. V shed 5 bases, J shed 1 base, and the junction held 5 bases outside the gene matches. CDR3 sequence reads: CASSPTSGGRTDTQYF. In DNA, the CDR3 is TGTGCCAGCAGTCCAACTAGCGGGGGCCGCACAGATACGCAGTATTTT.